This T cell receptor beta chain was recorded in a study of cytomegalovirus exposure and HLA in healthy donors. Broader study findings: In an earlier analysis, about 87% or about 30%: the productive usage of most TCR beta V segments. The study assumed roughly uniform donor sequencing depth for presence/absence analyses. Later on, analysis showed that most CMV-associated TCR beta chains appeared to be HLA-restricted. Later findings reportedly placed an Asian-associated ancestry cluster below the roughly 700-donor mean for N-insertions.

The V and J ends lost 6 bases and 2 bases respectively, with 14 bases between them. The CDR3 loop spans 15 amino acids. Germline assignment: CDR1 LNHDA and CDR2 SQIVND (reference sequence). Use of 60 Vbeta and 13 Jbeta primers characterized the PCR. Profiling relied on immunoSEQ multiplex PCR, and the TCRdb table lists in-frame clones only, not all of them. This repertoire shows approximately 140,000 clones, 81% found once; its top ten account for 0.6% to 0.7%. On this clone: The target antigen is unknown.

This chain joins TRBV19 and TRBJ1-5; possibly TRBD1 for D (6 bases). The sequence was obtained from a young man in good health and CMV-seronegative. Specimen: PBMCs. CDR3 region: CASRRGRGRNQPQHF. The CDR3 DNA follows: TGTGCCAGTAGACGGGGCAGGGGACGCAATCAGCCCCAGCATTTT.